This entry lists 13 T cell receptor beta chains sequenced from one sample in a study of tumor-infiltrating lymphocytes in primary liver carcinoma. Starting from around 0.45 ug of total RNA, TCR beta cDNA was produced with a primer in the constant region. Three nested multiplex PCR rounds, a slightly modified ARM-PCR, produced the libraries for TCR beta. TRBV1-TRBV30 forward primers and a C-beta reverse primer were used in the first two PCR rounds, which each ran for about 9 cycles. MiXCR was run by TCRdb on the multiplex PCR reads, yielding one entry per CDR3 protein. The top ten clones hold approximately 9.9% of a sample with more than 100,000 distinct CDR3 sequences, 55% to 75% of them seen once. Co-extraction yielded RNA and DNA from roughly 21-30 mg of unsorted bulk tissue. Sequencing used liver tumor tissue from sampling region 1. Subset meaning: tumor region T1, superior pole. All receptors come from a woman in her fifties or sixties with primary liver carcinoma and hepatitis B virus infection.

The genes are TRBV6-1 and TRBJ1-5; a possible D gene is TRBD1 (5 bases). V gave up 9 bases and J gave up 6 bases, with 21 bases separating them. CDR1 and CDR2 from the germline V gene are MNHNS and SASEGT. This CDR3 comprises 15 residues. The CDR3 coding sequence is TGTGCCAGGAGTTCCGGGGCTTTGGGCACTCAGCCCCAGCATTTT. Protein sequence: CARSSGALGTQPQHF.

This clonotype was counted at least ten times. The chain couples TRBV7-9 to TRBJ2-7; 12 nucleotides align to TRBD2. Germline V gives CDR1 SEHNR, CDR2 FQNEAQ (reference sequence). The CDR3 sequence is 15 residues long. J gave up 1 base and V 6 bases, and 4 bases lay outside the gene matches. The CDR3 loop is CASSLAGGRSYEQYF. CDR3 nucleotide sequence: TGTGCCAGCAGTCTAGCGGGAGGGCGTTCCTACGAGCAGTACTTC.

The chain couples TRBV2 to TRBJ2-1, with D perhaps TRBD2 (5 bases). V lost 3 bases and J 8 bases, leaving 17 bases between the germline ends. CDR3 length equals 15 residues. The germline V gene has CDR1 SNHLY and CDR2 FYNNEI. This CDR3 reads CASSEASTEGHEQFF. CDR3 DNA: TGTGCCAGCAGTGAGGCGAGCACAGAGGGCCATGAGCAGTTCTTC.

This clonotype was seen repeatedly, ten times or more. The chain joins TRBV6-5 to TRBJ2-7; D gene unclear. Germline V gene sequence: CDR1 MNHEY, CDR2 SVGAGI. Trimming removed 10 bases at V and 3 bases at J, with 10 bases between. CDR3 length: 11 residues. CDR3 coding DNA: TGTGCCATCACGGACGGCTACGAGCAGTACTTC. It translates to CAITDGYEQYF.

For this clonotype: One end of the junction is discordant with germline, which a read error may explain. CDR3 sequence: CAIIDRSSYNEQFF. CDR3 in DNA: TGTGCTATCATAGACAGGAGTTCCTACAATGAGCAGTTCTTC. V gene TRBV10-3 combines with J gene TRBJ2-1; a weak D match, TRBD1 (6 bases). Looked up from germline, CDR1 is ENHRY and CDR2 is SYGVKD. The CDR3 spans 14 residues.

As regards this clonotype: At one end the junction does not follow the germline gene, possibly because of a read error. For the CDR3, the DNA is TGTACCAGCAGCTCCGCCGACAGCTCCTACGAGCAGTACTTC. This codes for CTSSSADSSYEQYF. The J gene is TRBJ2-7, the V gene TRBV5-5, with a weak D call TRBD1 (5 bases). CDR3 length: 14 amino acids. In germline, CDR1 is SGHKS, CDR2 YYEKEE (reference sequence).

About this clonotype itself: This could be a read error, since a much larger clone is one nucleotide away. The gene calls are TRBV29-1 and TRBJ2-7; 10 bases fit TRBD2. The CDR3 has 12 amino acids. The germline gives CDR1 SQVTM, CDR2 ANQGSEA. CDR3 sequence (DNA): TGCATCGGGGCTAGCGGGAGTCTCGAGCAGTACTTC. It encodes CIGASGSLEQYF.

This clonotype is a singleton in its sample. Just one base apart from a much larger clone, this may be a read error. The chain couples TRBV21-1 to TRBJ2-2; the tabulated D call, TRBD1, remains unverified against the DNA. TRBV21-1 is marked as a pseudogene. This CDR3 contains 14 residues. The CDR3: CASRTGNGSVELFF. DNA for the CDR3: TGTGCCAGCAGAACAGGGAACGGGTCCGTGGAGCTGTTTTTT.

Regarding this clonotype: Being one base from a much bigger clone, this may be a read error. This chain joins TRBV6-5 and TRBJ1-3; D not certain. Looked up from germline, CDR1 is MNHEY and CDR2 is SVGAGI. This CDR3 comprises 15 residues. Trimming shortened V by 7 bases and J by 4 bases, and 17 bases separated the two germline ends. CDR3 region: CASTTWAFGGNTIYF. The CDR3 bases are TGTGCCAGCACCACTTGGGCCTTTGGGGGAAACACCATATATTTT.

The CDR3 spells CASSQPGTNHWNEQFF. DNA for the CDR3: TGTGCCAGCAGCCAACCCGGGACTAACCATTGGAATGAGCAGTTCTTC. The chain is built from TRBV4-2 and TRBJ2-1; 7 bases line up with TRBD2. This CDR3 region has 16 residues. Germline-derived CDR1 and CDR2 are LGHNA and YNFKEQ. V trimming: 2 bases; J trimming: 7 bases; junction bases outside the gene matches: 11.

The V call is TRBV29-1, the J call TRBJ1-4; 8 bases agree with TRBD1. The CDR3 is made up of 13 amino acids. Germline V CDR1 and CDR2: SQVTM, ANQGSEA. V was pared by 5 bases and J by 6 bases, with 5 bases of the junction left unmatched. CDR3 region: CSVISGGDEKLFF. The CDR3 DNA sequence: TGCAGCGTTATTTCAGGGGGCGATGAAAAACTGTTTTTT.

This clonotype has just one count. The germline gene is not matched at one end of the junction; a read error may be the cause. The chain recombines TRBV11-2 with TRBJ2-3; D not certain. Germline loops: CDR1 SGHAT, CDR2 FQNNGV. The CDR3 consists of 16 residues. CDR3 DNA: TGTTCCAGCAGCCTAGAACTTGCTTCTAGCACAGATACGCAGTATTTT. It codes for CSSSLELASSTDTQYF.

The sample holds many counts of this clonotype. This chain joins TRBV14 and TRBJ2-3, with 12 bases lining up with TRBD2. The CDR3 is 16 residues long. Losses at the gene ends were 2 bases for V and 6 bases for J; bases not matched to a gene: 6. Germline-derived CDR1 and CDR2 are SGHDN and FVKESK. The DNA of the CDR3 is TGTGCCAGCAGCCAATCTAGCGGGAGGGCATTGGATACGCAGTATTTT. This encodes CASSQSSGRALDTQYF.